This entry concerns a single T cell receptor beta chain. Its antigen specificity is not known. No qualities accompany the bases; no much larger clone lies one base away. From a lookup of the germline V gene, CDR1 and CDR2 are SGDLS and YYNGEE. From cysteine to phenylalanine, the CDR3 is 15 amino acids long. Solely the CDR3 DNA is kept, with 45 bases framed from the first base. Compared with germline, V lacks 6 bases and J lacks 2 bases; bases without a gene match: 6. This sample is part of a study of blood T cell repertoires in COVID-19 (TCRdb year 2020). Regarding the study in general: Collaborator samples came from the United States, Italy and Spain and covered acute and convalescent phases of COVID-19. The prospective study material was composed of cDNA or gDNA derived from T cells, B-cell-depleted T cells, or PBMCs. Subjects who had been exposed to COVID-19, were actively infected with it, or had recovered from it provided the deeply sampled blood TCRbeta repertoires that made up the dataset. The repertoires were made available in a free public database intended to serve as a resource for research on the immune response to SARS-CoV-2. Samples came from the ongoing ImmuneRACE study (first 160 participants) plus 1,254 subjects from 6 global collaborators. Sample metadata almost always included a de-identified subject ID, COVID-19 status, age in years and sex. Where available, HLA class I and class II types were taken from metadata supplied by the sample provider and were not determined by assay-based typing.

The paper as a whole reports these results and caveats: Clinical and demographic metadata were provided uncurated, with the amount varying by source and participant.

Whole blood was collected in K2EDTA tubes by collaborating institutions according to the institutions' own protocols. For TCRbeta analysis, collaborators shipped samples as frozen whole blood, isolated PBMCs, or DNA extracted from either of those sample types. The immunoSEQ Assay, a bias-controlled multiplex PCR, was used to amplify TCRbeta CDR3 regions from genomic DNA. In the authors' own workflow: The number of nucleated cells in each sample was estimated by amplification of reference gene primers within the assay. To quantify the absolute abundance of each unique TCRbeta CDR3 rearrangement, sequence reads were collapsed and filtered. For each sample, productive Simpson clonality was calculated as the square root of Simpson's diversity index across productive rearrangements. Imported from immuneACCESS, the table was reduced by TCRdb to in-frame sequences with V and J called. These copies leave out some clones; in studies compared against another copy, an unresolved V gene accounts for under half, and the cause of the remainder is not known. That table gives V, J and clone size, and the DNA gave D and trimming. Recorded for this sample are 250,000 or so clones; 70% to 90% of them occurred a single time. The ten largest clones take up approximately 3.3% of the sample.

The sample comprised peripheral blood. The chain is made from TRBV9 and TRBJ2-3, with 10 bases aligning to TRBD2. This TCR was sampled from a young man with active or convalescent COVID-19. The nucleotide sequence is TGTGCCAGCAACGCGCTAGCGGGAGTCACAGATACGCAGTATTTT. This sequence encodes CASNALAGVTDTQYF.